This T cell receptor beta chain was retrieved from a study of blood T cell repertoires in COVID-19. Across the whole study: Samples came from the United States, Italy and Spain, spanning acute and convalescent COVID-19. PBMCs, B-cell-depleted T cells, or T cells provided the cDNA or gDNA that made up the material.

The germline V gene has CDR1 SGHAT and CDR2 FQNNGV. The CDR3 runs 16 residues. With 0 bases removed from V and 5 bases from J, the gap between germline ends came to 11 bases. In the authors' workflow: Reference gene primer amplification gave nucleated cell count estimates. Sequenced by immunoSEQ multiplex PCR; TCRdb stores in-frame clones only, minus some. V and J calls plus clone size are reproduced from that table; the DNA served to infer D and trimming. The sample contains some 150,000 clones, around 84% of which appear only once. This clonotype originated in a woman aged 60-70 years with acute or convalescent COVID-19. V gene TRBV11-2 combines with J gene TRBJ1-6; D may be TRBD1 (5 bases). The sample taken for sequencing was peripheral blood. The CDR3 DNA reads as TGTGCCAGCAGCTTAGATAACCCAGGGAATAATTCACCCCTCCACTTT. Residues: CASSLDNPGNNSPLHF. Full variable domain (remainder filled in from reference TRBV11-2 and TRBJ1-6): EAGVAQSPRYKIIEKRQSVAFWCNPISGHATLYWYQQILGQGPKLLIQFQNNGVVDDSQLPKDRFSAERLKGVDSTLKIQPAKLEDSAVYLCASSLDNPGNNSPLHFGNGTRLTVT.